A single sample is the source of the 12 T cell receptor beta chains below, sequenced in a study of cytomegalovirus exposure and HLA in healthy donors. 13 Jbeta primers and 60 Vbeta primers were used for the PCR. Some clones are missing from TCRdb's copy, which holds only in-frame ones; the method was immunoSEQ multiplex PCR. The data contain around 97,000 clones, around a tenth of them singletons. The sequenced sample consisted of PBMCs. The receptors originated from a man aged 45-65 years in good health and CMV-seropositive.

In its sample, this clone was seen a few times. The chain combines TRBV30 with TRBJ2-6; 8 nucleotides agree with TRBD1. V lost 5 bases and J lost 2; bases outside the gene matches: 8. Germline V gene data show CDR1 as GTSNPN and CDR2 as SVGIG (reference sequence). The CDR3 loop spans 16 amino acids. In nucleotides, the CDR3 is TGTGCCTGGGGACAGGGATTCCCCCCTGGGGCCAACGTCCTGACTTTC. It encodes CAWGQGFPPGANVLTF. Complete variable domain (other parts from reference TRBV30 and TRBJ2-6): SQTIHQWPATLVQPVGSPLSLECTVEGTSNPNLYWYRQAAGRGLQLLFYSVGIGQISSEVPQNLSASRPQDRQFILSSKKLLLSDSGFYLCAWGQGFPPGANVLTFGAGSRLTVL.

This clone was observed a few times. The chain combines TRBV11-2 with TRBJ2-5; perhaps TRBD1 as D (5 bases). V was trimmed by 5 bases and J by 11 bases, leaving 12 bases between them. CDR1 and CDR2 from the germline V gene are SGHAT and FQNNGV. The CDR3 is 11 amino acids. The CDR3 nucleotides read TGTGCCAGCAGCCTAACAGGAGAGCAGTACTTC. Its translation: CASSLTGEQYF.

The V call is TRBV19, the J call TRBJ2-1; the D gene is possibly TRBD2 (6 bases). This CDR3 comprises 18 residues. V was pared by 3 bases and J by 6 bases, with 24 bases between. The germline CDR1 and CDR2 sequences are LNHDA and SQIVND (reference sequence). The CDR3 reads CASSMKVGGRQRSNEQFF. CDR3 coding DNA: TGTGCCAGTAGTATGAAAGTGGGGGGACGACAGAGGAGCAATGAGCAGTTCTTC.

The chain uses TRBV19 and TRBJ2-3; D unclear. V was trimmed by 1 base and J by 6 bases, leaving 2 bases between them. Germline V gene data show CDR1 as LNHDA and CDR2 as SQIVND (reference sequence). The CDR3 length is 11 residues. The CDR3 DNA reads TGTGCCAGTAGTATAGCGGATACGCAGTATTTT. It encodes CASSIADTQYF. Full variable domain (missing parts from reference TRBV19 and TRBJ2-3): DGGITQSPKYLFRKEGQNVTLSCEQNLNHDAMYWYRQDPGQGLRLIYYSQIVNDFQKGDIAEGYSVSREKKESFPLTVTSAQKNPTAFYLCASSIADTQYFGPGTRLTVL.

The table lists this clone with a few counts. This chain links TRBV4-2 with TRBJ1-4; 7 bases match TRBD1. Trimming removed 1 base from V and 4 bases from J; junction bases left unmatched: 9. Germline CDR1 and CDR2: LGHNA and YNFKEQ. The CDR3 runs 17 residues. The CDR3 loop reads CASSQGSRGDFNEKLFF. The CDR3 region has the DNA TGTGCCAGCAGCCAAGGGAGCAGGGGGGACTTTAATGAAAAACTGTTTTTT.

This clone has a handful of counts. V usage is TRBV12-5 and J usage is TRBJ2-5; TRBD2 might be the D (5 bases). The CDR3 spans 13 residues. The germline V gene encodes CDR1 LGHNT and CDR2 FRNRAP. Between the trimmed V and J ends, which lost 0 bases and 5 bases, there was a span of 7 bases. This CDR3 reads CASGLVPGETQYF. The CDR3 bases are TGTGCTAGTGGTTTGGTACCGGGGGAGACCCAGTACTTC.

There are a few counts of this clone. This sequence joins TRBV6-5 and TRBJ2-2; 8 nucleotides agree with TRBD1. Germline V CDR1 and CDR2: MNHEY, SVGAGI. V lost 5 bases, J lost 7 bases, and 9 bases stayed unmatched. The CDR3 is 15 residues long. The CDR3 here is CASSLRGQGGGELFF. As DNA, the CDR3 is TGTGCCAGCAGTCTCAGGGGGCAAGGAGGCGGGGAGCTGTTTTTT.

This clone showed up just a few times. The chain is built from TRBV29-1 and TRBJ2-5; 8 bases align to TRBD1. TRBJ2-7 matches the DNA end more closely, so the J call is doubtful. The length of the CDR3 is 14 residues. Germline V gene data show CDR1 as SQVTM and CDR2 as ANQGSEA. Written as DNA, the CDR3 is TGCAGCGTTGTCGGTTACAGGGGGTTGGACGAGCAGTACTTC. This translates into CSVVGYRGLDEQYF.

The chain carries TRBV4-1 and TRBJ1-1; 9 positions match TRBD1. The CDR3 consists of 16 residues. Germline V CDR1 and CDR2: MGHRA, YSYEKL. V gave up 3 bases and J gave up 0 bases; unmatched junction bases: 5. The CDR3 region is CASSHAGQGLNTEAFF. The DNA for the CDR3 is TGCGCCAGCAGCCACGCCGGACAGGGGCTGAACACTGAAGCTTTCTTT.

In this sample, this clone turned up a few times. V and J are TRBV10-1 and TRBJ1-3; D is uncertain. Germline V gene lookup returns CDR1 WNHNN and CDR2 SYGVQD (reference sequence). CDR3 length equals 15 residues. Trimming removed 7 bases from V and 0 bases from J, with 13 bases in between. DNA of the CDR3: TGCGCCAGCACCCCGGACGCGGGCTCTGGAAACACCATATATTTT. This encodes CASTPDAGSGNTIYF.

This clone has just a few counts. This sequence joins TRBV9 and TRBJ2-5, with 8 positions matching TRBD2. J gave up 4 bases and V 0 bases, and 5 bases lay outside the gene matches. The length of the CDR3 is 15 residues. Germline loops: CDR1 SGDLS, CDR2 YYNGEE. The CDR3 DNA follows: TGTGCCAGCAGCGTAGAGATAGCGGGAAGAGAGACCCAGTACTTC. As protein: CASSVEIAGRETQYF.

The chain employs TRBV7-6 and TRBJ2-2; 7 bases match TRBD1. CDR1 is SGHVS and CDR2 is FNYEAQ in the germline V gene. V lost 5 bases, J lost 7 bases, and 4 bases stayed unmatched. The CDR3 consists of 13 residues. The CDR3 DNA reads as TGTGCCAGCAGCGCACAGGGGCTCGGGGAGCTGTTTTTT. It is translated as CASSAQGLGELFF.